The 32 T cell receptor beta chains below all came from one sample that was sequenced in a study of blood T cell repertoires in COVID-19. Repertoires were generated with immunoSEQ multiplex PCR, while TCRdb's copy carries only in-frame clones and drops some. Among a few hundred thousand clones listed, about 83% were seen once. Sequencing was carried out using peripheral blood. All receptors come from a man aged 25-45 years who had recovered from COVID-19.

The V call is TRBV28, the J call TRBJ2-2; 7 bases map to TRBD2. V shed 11 bases and J 0 bases; nucleotides not matched to a gene: 6. CDR3 size: 14 residues. The V gene's germline CDR1 is MDHEN and CDR2 SYDVKM. CDR3 nucleotide sequence: TGTGCCTTGGGGGACTACTCGAACACCGGGGAGCTGTTTTTT. This codes for CALGDYSNTGELFF.

This clone has just a few counts. This chain joins TRBV25-1 and TRBJ2-1, with 9 positions matching TRBD1. This CDR3 comprises 16 residues. Germline V gene sequence: CDR1 MGHDK, CDR2 SYGVNS. The V gene end was trimmed by 4 bases and the J gene end by 8 bases; junction bases not matched to a gene: 12. Here the CDR3 DNA reads TGTGCCAGCAGTGCGCCCTCGGGACAGGGAACCTATGAGCAGTTCTTC. Translating gives CASSAPSGQGTYEQFF.

This clone has only one observation. V is TRBV7-9 and J is TRBJ2-3; TRBD2 matches at 7 bases. The trim removed 5 bases at V and 14 bases at J, leaving 10 bases unmatched. The CDR3 runs to 12 residues. Per germline, CDR1 SEHNR and CDR2 FQNEAQ (reference sequence). The CDR3 spells CASSRGWGGRYF. Written as DNA, the CDR3 is TGTGCCAGCAGCCGGGGCTGGGGGGGTAGGTATTTT.

The J gene is TRBJ1-6, the V gene TRBV7-3; the D is unclear. The germline CDR1 and CDR2 sequences are SGHTA and FQGTGA. Trimming removed 2 bases from V and 8 bases from J, with 10 bases in between. The CDR3 runs to 14 residues. CDR3 loop: CASSLQVQDSPLHF. CDR3 nucleotide sequence: TGTGCCAGCAGCTTACAGGTTCAGGATTCACCCCTCCACTTT.

This clone appeared a few times. This chain links TRBV7-9 with TRBJ1-5; perhaps TRBD1 as D (6 bases). The V end lost 5 bases, the J end lost 5 bases, and 19 bases lay between the germline ends. The CDR3 length is 16 residues. Germline CDR1 is SEHNR and CDR2 is FQNEAQ (reference sequence). The CDR3 region has the DNA TGTGCCAGCAGCCAGGGGACCTCGGGGAGACATCAGCCCCAGCATTTT. It encodes CASSQGTSGRHQPQHF.

The chain is built from TRBV9 and TRBJ2-3, with 10 bases identical to TRBD2. V gave up 3 bases and J gave up 3 bases; unmatched junction bases: 4. Per the germline V gene, CDR1 is SGDLS and CDR2 is YYNGEE. The CDR3 runs 15 residues. The CDR3 nucleotides read TGTGCCAGCAGCGCTAGCGGGGGAACGACAGATACGCAGTATTTT. It is translated as CASSASGGTTDTQYF. Based on the CDR3 plus reference TRBV9 and TRBJ2-3, the full variable domain is DSGVTQTPKHLITATGQRVTLRCSPRSGDLSVYWYQQSLDQGLQFLIQYYNGEERAKGNILERFSAQQFPDLHSELNLSSLELGDSALYFCASSASGGTTDTQYFGPGTRLTVL.

The table lists this clone with a count of one. The rearrangement joins TRBV11-2 to TRBJ2-1, with D possibly matching TRBD1 (6 bases). The CDR3 has 12 residues. The germline CDR1 and CDR2 sequences are SGHAT and FQNNGV. Trimming pared 5 bases from V and 10 bases from J, leaving 12 bases between. As DNA, the CDR3 is TGTGCCAGCAGCCGAGGAGACAGGGAGCAGTTCTTC. It is translated as CASSRGDREQFF.

The rearrangement joins TRBV19 to TRBJ1-1, with TRBD1 as a possible D gene (5 bases). The CDR3 has 14 amino acids. V was clipped by 1 base and J by 1 base, with 7 bases between them. Germline V gene sequence: CDR1 LNHDA, CDR2 SQIVND (reference sequence). Here the CDR3 DNA reads TGTGCCAGTAGTATAGCGGGGGGGAACACTGAAGCTTTCTTT. This translates into CASSIAGGNTEAFF.

The CDR3 loop is CASSARWSGGAYLRVGELFF. The CDR3 DNA follows: TGTGCCAGCAGCGCCCGGTGGAGCGGGGGGGCCTATTTAAGAGTCGGGGAGCTGTTTTTT. The genes are TRBV7-8 and TRBJ2-2, with 10 bases aligning to TRBD2. Losses at the gene ends were 5 bases for V and 7 bases for J; bases not matched to a gene: 22. From germline, CDR1 is SGHVS and CDR2 FQNEAQ. CDR3 length: 20 amino acids.

The gene calls are TRBV6-5 and TRBJ1-2; D is ambiguous. The germline V and J ends were trimmed by 0 bases and 10 bases, with 15 bases remaining between them. The CDR3 is 14 residues long. Looked up from germline, CDR1 is MNHEY and CDR2 is SVGAGI. Here the CDR3 reads CASSYSGKPGDYTF. The CDR3 bases are TGTGCCAGCAGTTACTCCGGGAAACCTGGAGACTACACCTTC.

This clone was seen a few times. The identical CDR3 is also encoded by other nucleotide sequences in the sample. The chain carries TRBV6-5 and TRBJ2-2; perhaps TRBD1 as D (6 bases). Per germline, CDR1 MNHEY and CDR2 SVGAGI. Trimming took off 0 bases at V and 1 base at J, with 9 bases between the two ends. This CDR3 is built from 16 residues. In nucleotides, the CDR3 is TGTGCCAGCAGTTACTCGGCCAGGGGGAACACCGGGGAGCTGTTTTTT. Its protein product is CASSYSARGNTGELFF.

The genes are TRBV18 and TRBJ1-2; the D is unclear. This CDR3 spans 13 amino acids. Germline lookup yields CDR1 KGHSH and CDR2 LQKENI. V was cut by 8 bases and J by 4 bases, with 14 bases left in between. CDR3 residues: CASLSGDSYGYTF. The CDR3 coding sequence is TGTGCCAGCCTAAGCGGAGATAGCTATGGCTACACCTTC. Complete variable domain (other parts from reference TRBV18 and TRBJ1-2): NAGVMQNPRHLVRRRGQEARLRCSPMKGHSHVYWYRQLPEEGLKFMVYLQKENIIDESGMPKERFSAEFPKEGPSILRIQQVVRGDSAAYFCASLSGDSYGYTFGSGTRLTVV.

This rearrangement joins TRBV5-1 to TRBJ2-5; 7 nucleotides align to TRBD2. The trim removed 3 bases at V and 2 bases at J, leaving 7 bases unmatched. The CDR3 contains 15 residues. CDR1 and CDR2 from the germline V gene are SGHRS and YFSETQ. In DNA form, the CDR3 reads TGCGCCAGCAGCTCGGCCTCGGGACTACAAGAGACCCAGTACTTC. It translates to CASSSASGLQETQYF.

The chain carries TRBV12-3 or TRBV12-4 and TRBJ2-2; D unclear. The CDR3 contains 13 residues. The ends were cut back, 6 bases at V and 3 bases at J, with 8 bases in the middle. The CDR3 loop is CASSPSDTGELFF. In nucleotides, the CDR3 is TGTGCCAGCAGCCCGTCGGACACCGGGGAGCTGTTTTTT.

This chain uses TRBV7-2 with TRBJ1-2; possibly TRBD1 for D (6 bases). The CDR3 covers 15 residues. V lost 4 bases and J lost 0, with 12 bases in between. The germline gives CDR1 SGHTA, CDR2 FQGNSA. The CDR3 coding sequence is TGTGCCAGCAGCTCACAGACAGGAGCTAACTATGGCTACACCTTC. Translation: CASSSQTGANYGYTF.

This clone was seen more than once but under ten times. This chain joins TRBV29-1 and TRBJ1-2, with D possibly TRBD1 on 6 matching bases. CDR1 is SQVTM, CDR2 ANQGSEA, per germline. Trimming stripped 4 bases from V and 5 bases from J, with 20 bases between. The CDR3 is 15 residues long. The CDR3 sequence is CSVVAGGGRAYGYTF. The CDR3 DNA is TGCAGCGTTGTTGCCGGGGGGGGCCGGGCGTATGGCTACACCTTC.

The chain employs TRBV6-5 and TRBJ1-6; D is perhaps TRBD1 (6 bases). Trimming removed 6 bases at V and 7 bases at J, with 10 bases between. Germline CDR1 and CDR2: MNHEY and SVGAGI. The CDR3 sequence is 13 residues long. The CDR3 reads CASRAGDNSPLHF. CDR3 DNA sequence: TGTGCCAGCAGGGCAGGGGACAATTCACCCCTCCACTTT.

This clone occurred once. The chain links TRBV6-6 to TRBJ2-3; 13 positions match TRBD2. The J segment lost 2 bases and the V segment lost 5 bases, leaving 4 bases of the junction unmatched. The V gene's germline CDR1 is MNHNY and CDR2 SVGAGI (reference sequence). The CDR3 is made up of 16 amino acids. In DNA, the CDR3 is TGTGCCAGCAGTCTACTAGCGGGGGGGAACACAGATACGCAGTATTTT. Translating gives CASSLLAGGNTDTQYF.

The V gene is TRBV5-4, the J gene TRBJ1-6; tentative D call: TRBD1 (5 bases). Per the germline V gene, CDR1 is SGHNT and CDR2 is YYREEE (reference sequence). This CDR3 is 14 amino acids long. The V and J ends lost 3 bases and 8 bases respectively, with 12 bases between them. This chain's CDR3 is CASSSPREDSPLHF. CDR3 coding DNA: TGTGCCAGCAGCTCCCCCAGGGAGGATTCACCCCTCCACTTT.

V gene TRBV3-1 (or the pseudogene TRBV3-2) combines with J gene TRBJ1-3; TRBD1 might be the D (5 bases). The V and J ends lost 2 bases and 12 bases respectively, with 8 bases between them. Germline assignment: CDR1 LGHDT and CDR2 YNNKEL (reference sequence). This CDR3 contains 11 residues. Written as DNA, the CDR3 is TGTGCCAGCAGCCAAATGGGGCACATATATTTT. This sequence encodes CASSQMGHIYF.

The chain joins TRBV6-2 or TRBV6-3 to TRBJ2-7; unclear D gene. V shed 2 bases and J shed 5 bases, with 16 bases lying between them. Looked up from germline, CDR1 is MNHEY and CDR2 is SVGEGT. CDR3 length: 15 amino acids. This CDR3 reads CASSYDMGSSHEQYF. The CDR3 bases are TGTGCCAGCAGTTACGACATGGGTAGTTCCCACGAGCAGTACTTC.

The J gene is TRBJ1-5, the V gene TRBV7-8; 8 bases align to TRBD1. From germline, CDR1 is SGHVS and CDR2 FQNEAQ. The CDR3 has 16 residues. The ends lost 1 base at V and 2 bases at J; junction bases unmatched: 4. CDR3 DNA sequence: TGTGCCAGCAGCTTAGGTAACAGGGGGGGCAATCAGCCCCAGCATTTT. Translating gives CASSLGNRGGNQPQHF.

The chain employs TRBV10-2 and TRBJ1-1; 7 nucleotides align to TRBD1. Germline loops: CDR1 WSHSY, CDR2 SAAADI. The CDR3 is made up of 14 amino acids. The J segment lost 1 base and the V segment lost 8 bases, leaving 7 bases of the junction unmatched. The CDR3: CASLPGQSNTEAFF. The CDR3 nucleotides are TGCGCCAGCCTTCCGGGACAGTCGAACACTGAAGCTTTCTTT.

V is TRBV5-1 and J is TRBJ1-2, with TRBD1 matching 8 bases. The CDR3 has 15 residues. The ends lost 2 bases at V and 8 bases at J; junction bases unmatched: 11. In germline, CDR1 is SGHRS, CDR2 YFSETQ. CDR3 sequence: CASSFRPRTGKGYTF. The CDR3 coding sequence is TGCGCCAGCAGCTTCCGACCCAGGACAGGGAAAGGCTACACCTTC.

This chain connects TRBV6-1 to TRBJ2-1; 7 bases align to TRBD2. The germline CDR1 and CDR2 sequences are MNHNS and SASEGT. The trim removed 2 bases at V and 4 bases at J, leaving 5 bases unmatched. The CDR3 is made up of 15 amino acids. The CDR3 loop reads CASSERGGDYNEQFF. The CDR3 nucleotides read TGTGCCAGCAGTGAAAGGGGAGGGGATTACAATGAGCAGTTCTTC.

This clone was seen repeatedly, ten times or more. The chain is built from TRBV18 and TRBJ1-5; D possibly corresponds to TRBD1 (5 bases). Trimming removed 2 bases from V and 6 bases from J, with 11 bases in between. Germline V gene data show CDR1 as KGHSH and CDR2 as LQKENI. The CDR3 extends over 14 amino acids. CDR3 nucleotide sequence: TGTGCCAGCTCACCAGACGGGGGTGGTCAGCCCCAGCATTTT. Amino acid sequence: CASSPDGGGQPQHF.

This chain links TRBV5-1 with TRBJ1-4; 8 bases are shared with TRBD1. CDR3 size: 17 residues. In germline, CDR1 is SGHRS, CDR2 YFSETQ. V lost 10 bases and J lost 0; bases outside the gene matches: 14. The CDR3 nucleotides read TGCGCCCGGGGCGGACAGGGCAACTTTGCAACTAATGAAAAACTGTTTTTT. It yields the protein CARGGQGNFATNEKLFF.

This sequence joins TRBV6-5 and TRBJ2-7; TRBD1 aligns across 8 bases. The trim removed 3 bases at V and 3 bases at J, leaving 4 bases unmatched. This CDR3 has 14 amino acids. Per the germline V gene, CDR1 is MNHEY and CDR2 is SVGAGI. The CDR3 DNA sequence: TGTGCCAGCAGTTATTCAGACAGGGGCTACGAGCAGTACTTC. Translation: CASSYSDRGYEQYF.

The genes are TRBV5-4 and TRBJ2-5, with TRBD2 matching over 10 bases. CDR3 size: 15 residues. The V segment lost 1 base and the J segment 2 bases; nucleotides outside the gene matches: 2. The germline CDR1 and CDR2 sequences are SGHNT and YYREEE (reference sequence). The CDR3 loop reads CASSLKLAGQETQYF. The CDR3 nucleotides are TGTGCCAGCAGCTTGAAACTAGCGGGGCAAGAGACCCAGTACTTC.

The chain joins TRBV10-3 to TRBJ1-2, with 7 bases identical to TRBD1. Trimming removed 2 bases from V and 4 bases from J; junction bases left unmatched: 4. The CDR3 totals 14 residues. Per germline, CDR1 ENHRY and CDR2 SYGVKD. The CDR3 reads CAISEGQETYGYTF. The CDR3 DNA reads as TGTGCCATCAGTGAGGGACAGGAGACCTATGGCTACACCTTC.

Only one count was recorded for this clone. The J gene is TRBJ2-1, the V gene TRBV7-9; tentatively, D is TRBD1 (6 bases). CDR1 is SEHNR and CDR2 is FQNEAQ in the germline V gene (reference sequence). This CDR3 region has 18 residues. V lost 1 base and J lost 7, with 23 bases in between. The CDR3 bases are TGTGCCAGCAGCTTAGGCACAGGGTTGATTAAGAGGGGGAATGAGCAGTTCTTC. Translation gives CASSLGTGLIKRGNEQFF.

The rearrangement links TRBV28 to TRBJ1-2; no firm D call. Trimming removed 3 bases at V and 3 bases at J, with 11 bases between. Germline CDR1 is MDHEN and CDR2 is SYDVKM. This CDR3 contains 14 residues. CDR3 sequence (DNA): TGTGCCAGCAGTTTCACAGAAACTTACTATGGCTACACCTTC. Translated: CASSFTETYYGYTF.